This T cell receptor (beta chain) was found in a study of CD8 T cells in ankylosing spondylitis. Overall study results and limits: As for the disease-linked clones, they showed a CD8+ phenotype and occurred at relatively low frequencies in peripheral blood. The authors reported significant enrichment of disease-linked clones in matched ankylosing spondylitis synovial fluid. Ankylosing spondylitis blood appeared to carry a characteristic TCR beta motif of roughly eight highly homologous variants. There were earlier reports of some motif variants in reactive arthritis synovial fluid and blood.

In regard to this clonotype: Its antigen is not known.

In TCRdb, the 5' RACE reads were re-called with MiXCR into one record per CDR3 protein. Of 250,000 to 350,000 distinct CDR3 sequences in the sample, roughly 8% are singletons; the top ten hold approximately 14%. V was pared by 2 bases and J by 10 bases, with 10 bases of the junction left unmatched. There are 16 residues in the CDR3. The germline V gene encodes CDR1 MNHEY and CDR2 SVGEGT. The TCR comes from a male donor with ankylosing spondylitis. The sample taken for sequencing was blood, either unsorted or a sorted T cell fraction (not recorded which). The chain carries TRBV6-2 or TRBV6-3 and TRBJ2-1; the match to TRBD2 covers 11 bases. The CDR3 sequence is CASSYGLAGGPGEQFF. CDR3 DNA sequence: TGTGCCAGCAGTTACGGGTTAGCGGGAGGGCCGGGCGAGCAGTTCTTC.